This entry concerns a single T cell receptor beta chain. As yet, its antigen is unknown. Only in-frame clones appear in the TCRdb table, and some are missing; sequencing was by immunoSEQ multiplex PCR. This table has approximately 49,000 clones, around 85% appearing once. The length of the CDR3 is 14 residues. Germline lookup yields CDR1 SNHLY and CDR2 FYNNEI. V lost 4 bases and J lost 1, with 10 bases in between. This specimen belongs to a study of T cell responses to AZD1222 COVID-19 vaccine. Regarding the study as a whole: Clonal diversity may have been underestimated in mostly white British donors.

V usage is TRBV2 and J usage is TRBJ2-5, with D possibly called TRBD1 or TRBD2 (5 bases each). The TCR was taken from an adult in good health. The sample here was peripheral blood, taken on day 0 of MenACWY control vaccination. The CDR3 DNA reads as TGTGCCAGCAGTGCTGGGGGTTTCCAAGAGACCCAGTACTTC. Translating gives CASSAGGFQETQYF. Full variable domain (remainder filled in from reference TRBV2 and TRBJ2-5): EPEVTQTPSHQVTQMGQEVILRCVPISNHLYFYWYRQILGQKVEFLVSFYNNEISEKSEIFDDQFSVERPDGSNFTLKIRSTKLEDSAMYFCASSAGGFQETQYFGPGTRLLVL.